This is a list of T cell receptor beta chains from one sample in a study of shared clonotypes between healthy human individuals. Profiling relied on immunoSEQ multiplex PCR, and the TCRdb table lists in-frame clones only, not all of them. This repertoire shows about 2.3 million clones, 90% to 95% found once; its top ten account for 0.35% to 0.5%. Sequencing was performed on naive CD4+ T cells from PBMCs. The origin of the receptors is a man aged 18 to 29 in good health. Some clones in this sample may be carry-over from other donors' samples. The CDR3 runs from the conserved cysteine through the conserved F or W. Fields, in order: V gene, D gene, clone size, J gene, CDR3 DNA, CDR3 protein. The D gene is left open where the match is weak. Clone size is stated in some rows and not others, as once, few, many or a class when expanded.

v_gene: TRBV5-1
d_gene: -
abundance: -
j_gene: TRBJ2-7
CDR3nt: TGCGCCAGCAGCTTGGATAGAGTTTACGAGCAGTACTTC
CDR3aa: CASSLDRVYEQYF

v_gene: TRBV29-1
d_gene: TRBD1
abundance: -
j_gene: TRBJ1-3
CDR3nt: TGCAGCGTTGAAGAATACCGGACAGGCTCTGGAAACACCATATATTTT
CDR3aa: CSVEEYRTGSGNTIYF

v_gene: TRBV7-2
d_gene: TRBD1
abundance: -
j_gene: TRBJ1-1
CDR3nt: TGTGCCAGCAGCTATCCCAGGGGGCCGACTGAAGCTTTCTTT
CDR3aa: CASSYPRGPTEAFF

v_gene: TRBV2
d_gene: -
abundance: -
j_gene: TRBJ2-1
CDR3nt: TGTGCCAGCAGGGGGATGTACTTAGACAATGAGCAGTTCTTC
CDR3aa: CASRGMYLDNEQFF

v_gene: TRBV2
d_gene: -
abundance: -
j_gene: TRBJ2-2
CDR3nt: TGTGCCAGCAGAGGGGAGAACACCGGGGAGCTGTTTTTT
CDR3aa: CASRGENTGELFF

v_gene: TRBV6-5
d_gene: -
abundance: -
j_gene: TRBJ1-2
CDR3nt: TGTGCCAGCGGCCGGGAAGCCGCTACATACTATGGCTACACCTTC
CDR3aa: CASGREAATYYGYTF

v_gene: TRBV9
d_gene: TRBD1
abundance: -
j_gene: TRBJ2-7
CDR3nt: TGTGCCAGCAGCGTTGGAGAGGGACAGGGCTACGAGCAGTACTTC
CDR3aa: CASSVGEGQGYEQYF

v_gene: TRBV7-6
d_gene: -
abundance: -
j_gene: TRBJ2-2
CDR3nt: TGTGCCAGCAGCTTTACGAACACCGGGGAGCTGTTTTTT
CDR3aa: CASSFTNTGELFF

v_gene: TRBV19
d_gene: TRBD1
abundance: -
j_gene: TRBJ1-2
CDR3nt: TGTGCCAGTAGTAGCCGGGACAGGGTCTATGGCTACACCTTC
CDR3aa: CASSSRDRVYGYTF

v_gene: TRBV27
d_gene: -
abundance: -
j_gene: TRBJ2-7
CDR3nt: TGTGCCAGCAGTTTAGGGGGCCGATCCACCGGCGAGCAGTACTTC
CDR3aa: CASSLGGRSTGEQYF

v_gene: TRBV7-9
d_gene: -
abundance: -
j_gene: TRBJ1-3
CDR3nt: TGTGCCAGCAGCCCCCGTGGCAGTGGAAACACCATATATTTT
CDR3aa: CASSPRGSGNTIYF

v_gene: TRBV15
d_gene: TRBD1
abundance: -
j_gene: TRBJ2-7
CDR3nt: TGTGCCACCAGCAGAGGACAGGGGGTCTCCTACGAGCAGTACTTC
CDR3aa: CATSRGQGVSYEQYF

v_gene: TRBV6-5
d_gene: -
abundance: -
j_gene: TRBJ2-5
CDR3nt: TGTGCCAGCAGTTACGGTGTAGGTAGGGGAGAGACCCAGTACTTC
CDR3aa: CASSYGVGRGETQYF

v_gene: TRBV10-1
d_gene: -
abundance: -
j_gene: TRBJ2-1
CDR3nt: TGCGCCAGCAGTGAGCTAGTACACAATGAGCAGTTCTTC
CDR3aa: CASSELVHNEQFF

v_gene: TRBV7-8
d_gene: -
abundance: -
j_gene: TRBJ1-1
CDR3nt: TGTGCCAGCAGCTCGGGACATAGCATGAACACTGAAGCTTTCTTT
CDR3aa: CASSSGHSMNTEAFF

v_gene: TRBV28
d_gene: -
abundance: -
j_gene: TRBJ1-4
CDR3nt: TGTGCCAGCAGTCGTTCCTTGGCGACTAATGAAAAACTGTTTTTT
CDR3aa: CASSRSLATNEKLFF

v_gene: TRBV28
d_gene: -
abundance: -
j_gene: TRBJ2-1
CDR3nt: TGTGCCAGCACTGGGGCGACACTAGGGTTCTTC
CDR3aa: CASTGATLGFF

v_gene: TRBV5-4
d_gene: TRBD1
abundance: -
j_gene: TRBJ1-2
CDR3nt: TGTGCCAGCAGCCCACAGGGGCTCTATGGCTACACCTTC
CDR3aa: CASSPQGLYGYTF

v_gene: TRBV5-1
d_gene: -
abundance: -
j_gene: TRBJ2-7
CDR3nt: TGCGCCAGCAGCCGTAGCAGGGGCTCCTACGAGCAGTACTTC
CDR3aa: CASSRSRGSYEQYF

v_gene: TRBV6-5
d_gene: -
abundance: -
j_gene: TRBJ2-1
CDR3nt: TGTGCCAGCAGCTCCGGGACACTCTCCTACAATGAGCAGTTCTTC
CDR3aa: CASSSGTLSYNEQFF

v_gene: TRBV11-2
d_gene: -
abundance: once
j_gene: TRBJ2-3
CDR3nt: TGTGCCAGCAGCTTATCCGGGACCACAGATACGCAGTATTTT
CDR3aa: CASSLSGTTDTQYF

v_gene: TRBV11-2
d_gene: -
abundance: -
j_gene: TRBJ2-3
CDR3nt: TGTGCCAGCGTAGGGTGGGCAGATACGCAGTATTTT
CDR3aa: CASVGWADTQYF

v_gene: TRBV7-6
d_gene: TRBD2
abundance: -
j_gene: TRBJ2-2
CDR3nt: TGTGCCAGCAGCCTAGTAGCGGGAGTGGGCACCGGGGAGCTGTTTTTT
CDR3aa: CASSLVAGVGTGELFF

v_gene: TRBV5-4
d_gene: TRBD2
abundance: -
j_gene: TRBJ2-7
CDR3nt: TGTGCCAGCAGCTTAGCGACTAGCGGAACCTACAAGCAGTACTTC
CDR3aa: CASSLATSGTYKQYF